This TCR beta chain was sequenced during a study of T cell responses to AZD1222 COVID-19 vaccine. In the case of this clone: Its target is unknown.

The method was immunoSEQ multiplex PCR; TCRdb's version includes in-frame clones alone and lacks a portion of them. This table holds 150,000 or so clones, 90% to 95% found once. The CDR3 consists of 16 residues. In germline, CDR1 is SEHNR, CDR2 FQNEAQ (reference sequence). V shed 5 bases and J 8 bases; nucleotides not matched to a gene: 10. Findings and caveats of the study: The study found Spike-specific TCR breadth and depth rose after two AZD1222 doses. At baseline, seropositivity was found in only 5 to 7 AZD1222 recipients.

Sequencing used peripheral blood, obtained 28 days after the second AZD1222 dose. The chain is built from TRBV7-9 and TRBJ2-1; TRBD2 aligns across 12 bases. The clonotype originates from an adult who received the AZD1222 COVID-19 vaccine. CDR3 loop: CASSPKSSGRAHEQFF. CDR3 sequence (DNA): TGTGCCAGCAGCCCGAAATCTAGCGGGAGGGCCCATGAGCAGTTCTTC. The whole variable domain, filled in from reference TRBV7-9 and TRBJ2-1, reads DTGVSQNPRHKITKRGQNVTFRCDPISEHNRLYWYRQTLGQGPEFLTYFQNEAQLEKSRLLSDRFSAERPKGSFSTLEIQRTEQGDSAMYLCASSPKSSGRAHEQFFGPGTRLTVL.